The next 24 T cell receptor beta chains were all read from a single sample in a study of TIL therapy for anti-PD-1-resistant metastatic lung cancer. This was the immunoSEQ v3 assay. TCRdb's table, derived via immunoSEQ multiplex PCR, lists solely in-frame clones and lacks some. The table includes 25,000 to 30,000 clones, approximately 63% detected once. Indicated time point: pre-treatment sample, taken before nivolumab and TIL therapy. Pleural nodules or supraclavicular lymph nodes made up most of the excised metastases sampled. Specimen: tumor tissue, collected at baseline. All receptors come from a woman aged 25-85 years with non-small cell lung cancer.

The chain's CDR3 is CASSFMVNRDHGYTF. The CDR3 nucleotides read TGTGCCAGCAGTTTTATGGTAAACAGGGATCATGGCTACACCTTC. The J gene is TRBJ1-2, the V gene TRBV27; D possibly corresponds to TRBD1 (6 bases). The CDR3 runs 15 residues. Germline V lookup: CDR1 MNHEY, CDR2 SMNVEV (reference sequence). V was trimmed by 3 bases and J by 6 bases, leaving 17 bases between them.

The chain carries TRBV5-1 and TRBJ2-7; D remains unclear. CDR3 length: 12 residues. Trimming removed 0 bases at V and 4 bases at J, with 5 bases between. Germline V lookup: CDR1 SGHRS, CDR2 YFSETQ. The CDR3: CASSLVGYEQYF. Here the CDR3 DNA reads TGCGCCAGCAGCTTGGTCGGTTACGAGCAGTACTTC.

The chain joins TRBV4-2 to TRBJ1-1, with unresolved D. This CDR3 spans 14 amino acids. V was clipped by 0 bases and J by 1 base, with 6 bases between them. Germline V lookup: CDR1 LGHNA, CDR2 YNFKEQ. This chain's CDR3 is CASSQELSNTEAFF. The CDR3, as DNA: TGTGCCAGCAGCCAAGAGCTATCGAACACTGAAGCTTTCTTT.

CDR3 bases: TGCGCCAGCAGCCAAGATGGGGGGACTAGCGGGTCCTACGAGCAGTACTTC. Protein sequence: CASSQDGGTSGSYEQYF. This chain connects TRBV4-1 to TRBJ2-7; 12 nucleotides match TRBD2. Germline CDR1 reads MGHRA; CDR2 reads YSYEKL. Losses at the gene ends were 0 bases for V and 1 base for J; bases not matched to a gene: 4. The CDR3 sequence is 17 residues long.

The rearrangement joins TRBV10-3 to TRBJ2-6; 9 bases are a match to TRBD1. There are 21 residues in the CDR3. V gave up 5 bases and J gave up 0 bases; unmatched junction bases: 17. Germline V gene sequence: CDR1 ENHRY, CDR2 SYGVKD. The CDR3 here is CAISPGQGHQNSISGANVLTF. DNA of the CDR3: TGTGCCATCAGTCCGGGACAGGGTCACCAAAATTCCATCTCTGGGGCCAACGTCCTGACTTTC.

V gene TRBV5-1 combines with J gene TRBJ1-1, with no clear D. Trimming stripped 0 bases from V and 1 base from J, with 7 bases between. CDR1 and CDR2 (germline): SGHRS, YFSETQ. The CDR3 runs to 14 residues. CDR3 bases: TGCGCCAGCAGCTTGGACCTGGGGAACACTGAAGCTTTCTTT. It codes for CASSLDLGNTEAFF.

The chain uses TRBV5-1 and TRBJ2-7; no definite D call. Trimming took 2 bases from V and 5 from J, leaving 8 bases between them. CDR1 is SGHRS and CDR2 is YFSETQ in the germline V gene. The CDR3 totals 12 residues. The CDR3 loop is CASSLPGDEQYF. Here the CDR3 DNA reads TGCGCCAGCAGCTTACCAGGAGACGAGCAGTACTTC.

The chain combines TRBV27 with TRBJ2-1; D ambiguous. The V gene lost 2 bases and the J gene lost 0 bases, with 8 bases spanning the gap. Germline V gives CDR1 MNHEY, CDR2 SMNVEV (reference sequence). The CDR3 has 15 residues. The CDR3 DNA sequence: TGTGCCAGCAGTTTAAGGCTGAGCTCCTACAATGAGCAGTTCTTC. The encoded protein is CASSLRLSSYNEQFF.

This clone was seen a handful of times. In DNA form, the CDR3 reads TGTGCCAGCAGCCCTGTAGCGGGAGGTGGCACCGGGGAGCTGTTTTTT. Translating it yields CASSPVAGGGTGELFF. The chain recombines TRBV14 with TRBJ2-2; 10 nucleotides match TRBD2. Losses at the gene ends were 4 bases for V and 4 bases for J; bases not matched to a gene: 6. Germline V lookup: CDR1 SGHDN, CDR2 FVKESK. CDR3 size: 16 residues.

The chain has TRBV6-5 and TRBJ2-3; TRBD2 is a possible D gene (6 bases). The CDR3 spans 15 residues. The germline V and J ends were trimmed by 7 bases and 3 bases, with 17 bases remaining between them. Germline V CDR1 and CDR2: MNHEY, SVGAGI. Written as DNA, the CDR3 is TGTGCCAGCACCAAGAGTAGCGGTGTAACAGATACGCAGTATTTT. As protein: CASTKSSGVTDTQYF.

The chain joins TRBV5-1 to TRBJ2-3, with 13 bases lining up with TRBD2. Germline V gene sequence: CDR1 SGHRS, CDR2 YFSETQ. The V segment lost 0 bases and the J segment 0 bases; nucleotides outside the gene matches: 7. This CDR3 has 19 amino acids. The CDR3 DNA reads as TGCGCCAGCAGCTTGGCGGGACTAGCGGGACACACTAGCACAGATACGCAGTATTTT. Protein product: CASSLAGLAGHTSTDTQYF. Together with reference TRBV5-1 and TRBJ2-3, the CDR3 gives the full variable domain: KAGVTQTPRYLIKTRGQQVTLSCSPISGHRSVSWYQQTPGQGLQFLFEYFSETQRNKGNFPGRFSGRQFSNSRSEMNVSTLELGDSALYLCASSLAGLAGHTSTDTQYFGPGTRLTVL.

The J gene is TRBJ2-5, the V gene TRBV6-5, with D perhaps TRBD1 (6 bases). V dropped 6 bases and J dropped 5 bases, with 10 bases sitting between them. The CDR3 totals 12 residues. CDR1 is MNHEY and CDR2 is SVGAGI in the germline V gene. The CDR3: CASRGQMETQYF. Here the CDR3 DNA reads TGTGCCAGCAGAGGACAGATGGAGACCCAGTACTTC.

V and J are TRBV20-1 and TRBJ2-1; D ambiguous. The CDR3 consists of 11 residues. Germline assignment: CDR1 DFQATT and CDR2 SNEGSKA (reference sequence). With 7 bases removed from V and 6 bases from J, the gap between germline ends came to 10 bases. The CDR3 sequence: CSVPFSNEQFF. The CDR3 bases are TGCAGTGTCCCGTTTAGCAATGAGCAGTTCTTC.

Only a few counts were recorded for this clone. This chain uses TRBV19 with TRBJ1-2; TRBD1 is a possible D gene (5 bases). The CDR3 runs to 14 residues. Germline V CDR1 and CDR2: LNHDA, SQIVND (reference sequence). Between the trimmed V and J ends, which lost 5 bases and 2 bases, there was a span of 12 bases. The CDR3 loop is CASSVSDSNYGYTF. In DNA form, the CDR3 reads TGTGCCAGTAGTGTCTCCGACAGCAACTATGGCTACACCTTC.

The chain links TRBV4-2 to TRBJ2-3; 14 bases map to TRBD2. J gave up 4 bases and V 3 bases, and 9 bases lay outside the gene matches. Germline CDR1 and CDR2: LGHNA and YNFKEQ. The CDR3 is 18 residues long. CDR3 sequence: CASSQELGTSGSSDTQYF. The DNA for the CDR3 is TGTGCCAGCAGCCAGGAACTCGGGACTAGCGGGAGCTCAGATACGCAGTATTTT.

This clone was detected only once. This chain uses TRBV5-4 with TRBJ2-4; 9 nucleotides line up with TRBD2. Germline V gene lookup returns CDR1 SGHNT and CDR2 YYREEE (reference sequence). CDR3 length: 19 amino acids. With V trimmed by 4 bases and J by 0 bases, 14 bases remained unmatched. CDR3 DNA: TGTGCCAGCAGCCGAGGGGAGGCTAGCGGGGCACTAGCCAAAAACATTCAGTACTTC. It encodes CASSRGEASGALAKNIQYF.

The J gene is TRBJ2-1, the V gene TRBV2, with D possibly matching TRBD1 (6 bases). Germline V gene data show CDR1 as SNHLY and CDR2 as FYNNEI. Trimming removed 6 bases at V and 7 bases at J, with 19 bases between. The CDR3 totals 15 residues. CDR3 loop: CASRYLGTRVNEQFF. CDR3 DNA sequence: TGTGCCAGCAGATATCTCGGGACAAGGGTAAATGAGCAGTTCTTC.

The chain recombines TRBV6-6 with TRBJ2-1; D not certain. Germline V gene sequence: CDR1 MNHNY, CDR2 SVGAGI (reference sequence). The ends were cut back, 2 bases at V and 12 bases at J, with 11 bases in the middle. This CDR3 has 12 amino acids. CDR3 sequence: CASSYPSSGQFF. The CDR3 nucleotides are TGTGCCAGCAGTTACCCGTCCAGTGGGCAGTTCTTC.

The chain recombines TRBV6-1 with TRBJ2-1; no reliable D call. V was shortened by 2 bases and J by 6 bases, with 20 bases between the two germline ends. From germline, CDR1 is MNHNS and CDR2 SASEGT. The CDR3 is 17 amino acids. The CDR3 here is CASSERWSIALGNEQFF. The DNA for the CDR3 is TGTGCCAGCAGTGAAAGGTGGTCGATAGCTCTCGGCAATGAGCAGTTCTTC.

As DNA, the CDR3 is TGCAGCGTTGCTTCCTTAAGGCGGGGCTACACCTTC. Residues: CSVASLRRGYTF. The J gene is TRBJ1-2, the V gene TRBV29-1; no firm D call. The CDR3 totals 12 residues. CDR1 is SQVTM, CDR2 ANQGSEA, per germline. The V end lost 4 bases, the J end lost 8 bases, and 14 bases lay between the germline ends.

This clone was found once. The V and J genes are TRBV5-1 and TRBJ2-1; D unclear. Germline V CDR1 and CDR2: SGHRS, YFSETQ. The CDR3 contains 15 residues. V lost 0 bases and J 0 bases, leaving 7 bases between the germline ends. The CDR3 sequence: CASSLEDSSYNEQFF. The DNA of the CDR3 is TGCGCCAGCAGCTTGGAGGATAGCTCCTACAATGAGCAGTTCTTC.

This chain joins TRBV30 and TRBJ2-2, with 10 bases lining up with TRBD2. The CDR3 is 17 amino acids. CDR1 is GTSNPN and CDR2 is SVGIG in the germline V gene (reference sequence). The V segment lost 0 bases and the J segment 3 bases; nucleotides outside the gene matches: 7. CDR3 DNA sequence: TGTGCCTGGAGTGTTAAAGCGGGAGGGCCGTACACCGGGGAGCTGTTTTTT. Translating it yields CAWSVKAGGPYTGELFF.

Within the sample, this clone is medium-sized. J is TRBJ1-5 and V is TRBV10-2; a possible D gene is TRBD1 (6 bases). Germline V lookup: CDR1 WSHSY, CDR2 SAAADI. This CDR3 region has 12 residues. V lost 8 bases, J lost 4 bases, and 9 bases lay in between. The CDR3 reads CASRGGNQPQHF. CDR3 nucleotide sequence: TGCGCCAGCCGAGGGGGGAATCAGCCCCAGCATTTT.

By frequency in the sample, this clone is medium-sized. The gene calls are TRBV7-8 and TRBJ1-2; D unclear. Germline CDR1 and CDR2: SGHVS and FQNEAQ. The CDR3 is made up of 14 amino acids. Trimming took off 1 base at V and 8 bases at J, with 14 bases between the two ends. The CDR3 loop reads CASSLVSQTKGYTF. DNA of the CDR3: TGTGCCAGCAGCTTAGTGTCCCAAACTAAGGGCTACACCTTC.